This TCR beta chain was found in a study of Graves' ophthalmopathy and Graves' hyperthyroidism. Study-wide findings and caveats: A majority of expanded thyroid clonotypes exceeding 0.001 frequency were likewise present in blood.

V dropped 4 bases and J dropped 0 bases, with 16 bases sitting between them. The CDR3 runs 17 residues. Germline lookup yields CDR1 KGHSH and CDR2 LQKENI. As to this clonotype: No antigen is known for it.

PBMCs were obtained from about 10 ml of fresh peripheral blood. Scientists amplified the TCR beta CDR3 regions from RNA transcripts. First-round RT-PCR relied on HTBI primers, and a second-round multiplex PCR came next. TCRdb analysed the multiplex PCR reads with MiXCR anew, one entry per CDR3 protein. This sample carries around 170,000 distinct CDR3 sequences, more than 30% of them seen once, and the ten largest clones take less than 6%. The source is a woman in her 40s with Graves' ophthalmopathy. Sequenced sample: peripheral blood. The chain links TRBV18 to TRBJ1-5; tentatively, D is TRBD1 (6 bases). Here the CDR3 reads CASSQSGTSYSNQPQHF. The CDR3 coding sequence is TGTGCCAGCTCACAATCCGGGACATCCTATAGCAATCAGCCCCAGCATTTT.